This entry lists 2 T cell receptor beta chains sequenced from one sample in a study of spatial heterogeneity in lung cancer. TCRdb independently ran MiXCR on the 5' RACE reads; one entry per CDR3 protein. The sample consists of tens of thousands of distinct CDR3 sequences, less than 6.5% of them appearing once. Time point given: blood at routine non-recurrence follow-up after resection. Sequences were derived from PBMCs, sampled at follow-up. The receptors were sampled from a female donor with early-stage non-small cell lung cancer.

Many counts were recorded for this clonotype. The chain joins TRBV29-1 to TRBJ2-3; 7 bases map to TRBD2. This CDR3 is built from 15 residues. V shed 6 bases, J shed 6 bases, and the junction held 15 bases outside the gene matches. Germline CDR1 is SQVTM and CDR2 is ANQGSEA. CDR3: CSVGGGGRGRDTQYF. In DNA form, the CDR3 reads TGCAGCGTCGGCGGGGGTGGCCGGGGCAGGGATACGCAGTATTTT.

This clonotype was recorded many times. The chain is built from TRBV7-8 and TRBJ2-1; TRBD2 matches at 12 bases. The germline gives CDR1 SGHVS, CDR2 FQNEAQ. Trimming removed 4 bases from V and 9 bases from J; junction bases left unmatched: 4. CDR3 length: 14 residues. The CDR3 reads CASSSWTSGTEQFF. CDR3 in DNA: TGTGCCAGCAGCTCCTGGACTAGCGGGACTGAGCAGTTCTTC.